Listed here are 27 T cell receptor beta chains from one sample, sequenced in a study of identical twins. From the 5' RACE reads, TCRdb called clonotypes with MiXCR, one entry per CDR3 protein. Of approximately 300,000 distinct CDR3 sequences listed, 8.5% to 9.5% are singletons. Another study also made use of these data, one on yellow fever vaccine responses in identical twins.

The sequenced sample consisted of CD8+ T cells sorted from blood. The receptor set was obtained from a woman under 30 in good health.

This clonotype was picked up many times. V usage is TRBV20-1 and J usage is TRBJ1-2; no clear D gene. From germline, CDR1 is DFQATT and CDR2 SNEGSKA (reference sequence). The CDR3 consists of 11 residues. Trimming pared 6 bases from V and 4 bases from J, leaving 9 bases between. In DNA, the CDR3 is TGCAGTGCCTTCACACCCTATGGCTACACCTTC. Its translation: CSAFTPYGYTF.

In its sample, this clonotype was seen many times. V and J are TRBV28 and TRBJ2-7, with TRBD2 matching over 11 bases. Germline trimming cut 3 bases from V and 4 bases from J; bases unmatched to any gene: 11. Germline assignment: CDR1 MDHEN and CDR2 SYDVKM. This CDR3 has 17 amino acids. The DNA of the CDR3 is TGTGCCAGCAGTTTCCCCCTTAGCGGGAGGGAGATATACGAGCAGTACTTC. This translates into CASSFPLSGREIYEQYF.

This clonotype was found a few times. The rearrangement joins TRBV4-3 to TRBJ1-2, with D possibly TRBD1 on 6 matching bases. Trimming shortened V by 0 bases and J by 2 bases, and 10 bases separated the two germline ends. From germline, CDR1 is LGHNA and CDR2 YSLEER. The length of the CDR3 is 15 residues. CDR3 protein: CASSQDPGANYGYTF. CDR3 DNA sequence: TGCGCCAGCAGCCAAGATCCGGGGGCGAACTATGGCTACACCTTC.

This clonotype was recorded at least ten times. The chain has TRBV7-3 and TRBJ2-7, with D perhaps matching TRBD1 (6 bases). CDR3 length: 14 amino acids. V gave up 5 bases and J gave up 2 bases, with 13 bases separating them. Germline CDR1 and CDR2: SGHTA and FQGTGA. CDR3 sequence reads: CASSPPDSPYEQYF. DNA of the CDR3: TGTGCCAGCAGCCCACCGGACAGTCCCTACGAGCAGTACTTC.

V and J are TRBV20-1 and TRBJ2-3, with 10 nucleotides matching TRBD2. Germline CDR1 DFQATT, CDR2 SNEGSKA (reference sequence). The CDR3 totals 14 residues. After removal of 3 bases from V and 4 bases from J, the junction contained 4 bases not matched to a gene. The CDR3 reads CSARLAGDADTQYF. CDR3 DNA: TGCAGTGCTAGGCTAGCGGGAGACGCAGATACGCAGTATTTT.

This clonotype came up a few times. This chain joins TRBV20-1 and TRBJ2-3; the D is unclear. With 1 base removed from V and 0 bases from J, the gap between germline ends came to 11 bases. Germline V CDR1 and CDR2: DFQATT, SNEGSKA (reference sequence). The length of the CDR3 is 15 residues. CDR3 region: CSARGRTVSTDTQYF. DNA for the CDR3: TGCAGTGCTAGAGGTAGGACGGTGAGCACAGATACGCAGTATTTT.

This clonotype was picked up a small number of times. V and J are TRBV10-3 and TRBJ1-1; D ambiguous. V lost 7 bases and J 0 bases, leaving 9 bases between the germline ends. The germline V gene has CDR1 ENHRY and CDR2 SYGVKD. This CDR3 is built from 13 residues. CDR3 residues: CAIIPDLNTEAFF. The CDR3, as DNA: TGTGCCATCATCCCAGATTTGAACACTGAAGCTTTCTTT.

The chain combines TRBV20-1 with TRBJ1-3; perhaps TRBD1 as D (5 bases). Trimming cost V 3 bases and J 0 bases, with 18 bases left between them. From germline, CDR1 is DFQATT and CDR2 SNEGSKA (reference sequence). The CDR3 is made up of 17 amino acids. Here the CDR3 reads CSASPFDSASSGNTIYF. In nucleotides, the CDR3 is TGCAGTGCTAGCCCCTTCGACAGCGCCTCCTCTGGAAACACCATATATTTT.

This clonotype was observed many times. CDR3 residues: CATRLDTIYF. The CDR3 nucleotides read TGTGCCACCCGCTTGGACACCATATATTTT. This chain links TRBV12-3 or TRBV12-4 with TRBJ1-3, with D unresolved. Trimming left V 10 bases short and J 8 bases short, with 9 bases between. The CDR3 extends over 10 amino acids.

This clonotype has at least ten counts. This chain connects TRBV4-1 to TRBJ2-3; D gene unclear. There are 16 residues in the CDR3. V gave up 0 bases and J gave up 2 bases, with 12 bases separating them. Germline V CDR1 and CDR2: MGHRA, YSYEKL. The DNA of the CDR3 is TGCGCCAGCAGCCAAGATGCCACCTACCTCACAGATACGCAGTATTTT. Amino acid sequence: CASSQDATYLTDTQYF.

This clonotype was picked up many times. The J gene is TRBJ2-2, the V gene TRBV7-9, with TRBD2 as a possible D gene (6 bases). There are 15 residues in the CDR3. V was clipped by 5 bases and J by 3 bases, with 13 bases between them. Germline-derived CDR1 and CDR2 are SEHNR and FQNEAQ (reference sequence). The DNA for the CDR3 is TGTGCCAGCAGCGGACGAGAGCGGGACACCGGGGAGCTGTTTTTT. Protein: CASSGRERDTGELFF.

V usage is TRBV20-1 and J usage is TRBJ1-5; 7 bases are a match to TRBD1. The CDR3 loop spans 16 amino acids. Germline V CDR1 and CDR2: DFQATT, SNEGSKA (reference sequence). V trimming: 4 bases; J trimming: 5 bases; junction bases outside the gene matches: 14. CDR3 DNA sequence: TGCAGTGCTACCGTCCGAAGGGGGCGCGGGGATCAGCCCCAGCATTTT. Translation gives CSATVRRGRGDQPQHF.

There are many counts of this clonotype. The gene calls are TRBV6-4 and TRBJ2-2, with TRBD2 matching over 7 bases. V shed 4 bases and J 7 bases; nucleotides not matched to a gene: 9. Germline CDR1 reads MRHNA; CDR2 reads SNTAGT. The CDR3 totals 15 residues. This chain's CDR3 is CASSAGGSRSGELFF. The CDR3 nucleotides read TGTGCCAGCAGTGCGGGCGGGAGCCGCAGCGGGGAGCTGTTTTTT.

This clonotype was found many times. The CDR3 DNA is TGCGCCAGCAGCTTGGCCGGGACAGGGGGTCCAGATACGCAGTATTTT. Its translation: CASSLAGTGGPDTQYF. J is TRBJ2-3 and V is TRBV5-1; 11 positions agree with TRBD1. The germline CDR1 and CDR2 sequences are SGHRS and YFSETQ. J gave up 4 bases and V 0 bases, and 4 bases lay outside the gene matches. This CDR3 has 16 amino acids.

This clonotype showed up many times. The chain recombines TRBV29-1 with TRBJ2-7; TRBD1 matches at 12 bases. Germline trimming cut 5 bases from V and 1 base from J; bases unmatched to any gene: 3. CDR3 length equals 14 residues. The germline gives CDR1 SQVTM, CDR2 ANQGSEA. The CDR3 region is CSVSGQGASYEQYF. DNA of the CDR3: TGCAGCGTTTCGGGACAGGGGGCTTCCTACGAGCAGTACTTC.

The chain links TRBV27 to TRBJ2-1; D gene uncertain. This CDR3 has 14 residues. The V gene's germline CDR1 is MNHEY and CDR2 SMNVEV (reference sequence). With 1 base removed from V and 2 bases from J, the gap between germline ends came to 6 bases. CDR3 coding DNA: TGTGCCAGCAGTTTATACTCTACCTACAATGAGCAGTTCTTC. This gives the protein CASSLYSTYNEQFF.

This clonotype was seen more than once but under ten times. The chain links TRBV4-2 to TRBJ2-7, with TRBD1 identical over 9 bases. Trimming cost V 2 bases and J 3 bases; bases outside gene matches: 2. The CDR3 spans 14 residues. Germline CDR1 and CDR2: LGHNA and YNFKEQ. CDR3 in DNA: TGTGCCAGCAGCCAATACAGGGGGCTCTACGAGCAGTACTTC. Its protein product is CASSQYRGLYEQYF.

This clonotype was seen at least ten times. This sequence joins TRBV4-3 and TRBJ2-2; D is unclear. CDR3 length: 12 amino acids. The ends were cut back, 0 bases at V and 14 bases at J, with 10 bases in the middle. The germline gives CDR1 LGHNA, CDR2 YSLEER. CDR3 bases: TGCGCCAGCAGCCAAGATCGAATAGGACTGTTTTTT. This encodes CASSQDRIGLFF.

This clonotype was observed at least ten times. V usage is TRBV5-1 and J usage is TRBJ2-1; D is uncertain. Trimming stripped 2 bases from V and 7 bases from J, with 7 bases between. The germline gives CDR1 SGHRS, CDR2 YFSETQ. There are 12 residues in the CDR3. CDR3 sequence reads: CASSFGPNEQFF. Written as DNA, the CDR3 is TGCGCCAGCAGCTTCGGGCCAAATGAGCAGTTCTTC.

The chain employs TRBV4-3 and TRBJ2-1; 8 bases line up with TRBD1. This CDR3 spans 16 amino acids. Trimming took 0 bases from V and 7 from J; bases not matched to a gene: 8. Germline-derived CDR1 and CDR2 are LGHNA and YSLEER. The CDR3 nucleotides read TGCGCCAGCAGCCAAGATCCGGGGACAGGTTGGAATGAGCAGTTCTTC. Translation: CASSQDPGTGWNEQFF.

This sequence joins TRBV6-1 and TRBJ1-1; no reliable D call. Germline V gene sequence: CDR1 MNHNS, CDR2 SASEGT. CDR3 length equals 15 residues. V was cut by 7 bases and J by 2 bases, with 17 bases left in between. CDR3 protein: CASTPRTLLNTEAFF. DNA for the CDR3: TGTGCCAGCACTCCAAGGACCTTATTAAACACTGAAGCTTTCTTT.

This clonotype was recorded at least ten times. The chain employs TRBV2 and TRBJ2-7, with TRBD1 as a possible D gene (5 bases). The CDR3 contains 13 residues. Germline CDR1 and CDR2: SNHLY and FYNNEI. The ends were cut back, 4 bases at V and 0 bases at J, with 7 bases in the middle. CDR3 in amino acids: CASSGQLSYEQYF. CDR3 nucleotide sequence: TGTGCCAGCAGTGGACAGCTCTCCTACGAGCAGTACTTC.

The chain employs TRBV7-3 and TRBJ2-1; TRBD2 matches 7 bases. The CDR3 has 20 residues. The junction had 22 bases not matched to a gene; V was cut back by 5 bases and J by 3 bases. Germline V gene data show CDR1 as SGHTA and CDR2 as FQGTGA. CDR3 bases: TGTGCCAGCAGCGCAGCCGGGACTACCTATAACGCCCCCTTCTACAATGAGCAGTTCTTC. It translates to CASSAAGTTYNAPFYNEQFF.

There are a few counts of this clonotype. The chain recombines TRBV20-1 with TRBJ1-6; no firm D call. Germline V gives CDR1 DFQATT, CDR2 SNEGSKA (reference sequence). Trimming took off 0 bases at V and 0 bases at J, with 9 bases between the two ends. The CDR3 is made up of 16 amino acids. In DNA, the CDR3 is TGCAGTGCTAGAGATTTGGGTAGCTCCTATAATTCACCCCTCCACTTT. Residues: CSARDLGSSYNSPLHF.

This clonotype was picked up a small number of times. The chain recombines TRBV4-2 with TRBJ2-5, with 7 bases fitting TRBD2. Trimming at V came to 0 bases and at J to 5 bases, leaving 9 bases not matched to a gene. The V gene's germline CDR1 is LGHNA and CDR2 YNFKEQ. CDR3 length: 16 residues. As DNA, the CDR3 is TGTGCCAGCAGCCAAGATCCAGCGGGGTATGCGGAGACCCAGTACTTC. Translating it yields CASSQDPAGYAETQYF.

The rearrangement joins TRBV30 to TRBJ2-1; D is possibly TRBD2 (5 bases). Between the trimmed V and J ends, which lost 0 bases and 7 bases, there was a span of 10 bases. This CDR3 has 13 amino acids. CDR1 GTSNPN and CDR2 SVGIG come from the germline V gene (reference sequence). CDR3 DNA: TGTGCCTGGAGTGTTGGGCGAGGGAATGAGCAGTTCTTC. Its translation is CAWSVGRGNEQFF.

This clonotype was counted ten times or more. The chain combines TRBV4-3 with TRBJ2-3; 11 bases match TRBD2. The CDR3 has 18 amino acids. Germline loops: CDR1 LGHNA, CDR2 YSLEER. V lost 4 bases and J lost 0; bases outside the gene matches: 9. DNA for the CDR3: TGCGCCAGCAGCCCCGGGATAGCGGGAGGGCGTAGCACAGATACGCAGTATTTT. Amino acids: CASSPGIAGGRSTDTQYF.